The rows below give T cell receptor beta chains drawn from one sample of a study of memory CD4+ T cells and cytomegalovirus serostatus. TCRdb's table, derived via immunoSEQ multiplex PCR, lists solely in-frame clones and lacks some. The data show about 92,000 clones, about four fifths seen once. The sample was memory CD4+ T cells from blood. These TCRs come from an adult in good health and CMV-seropositive. Both conserved end residues are trimmed from each CDR3. A D gene is named only where the DNA matches it firmly. Clone size, where shown, is once, few, many, or a class for clones that have expanded.

J gene	V gene	clone size	D gene	CDR3 protein
TRBJ1-1	TRBV28	.	.	ASSPPVQGVTEAF
TRBJ1-5	TRBV18	few	.	ASSRQTNQPQH
TRBJ2-1	TRBV27	.	TRBD2	ASSLSIVAGGLGYEQF
TRBJ1-4	TRBV27	.	.	ASSLSGALGEKLF
TRBJ2-7	TRBV19	.	TRBD1	ASSIGTGQLLDEQY
TRBJ1-1	TRBV5-1	.	.	ASSNTNTEAF
TRBJ2-2	TRBV7-2	.	.	ASSLPAYTGELF
TRBJ1-3	TRBV7-9	.	.	ASDGATGNTIY
TRBJ1-1	TRBV29-1	.	.	SVEWGGATEAF
TRBJ2-5	TRBV28	once	.	ASSLPGDQETQY
TRBJ1-2	TRBV4-1	.	.	ASSQELGGYGYT
TRBJ1-1	TRBV10-3	.	.	AISEAGTNTEAF
TRBJ2-3	TRBV18	.	TRBD2	ASSPSVAGGNTDTQY
TRBJ1-1	TRBV2	.	.	ASSESGRNTEAF
TRBJ1-1	TRBV9	.	TRBD1	ASSAAGGAMMAF
TRBJ2-5	TRBV28	.	.	ASSLPSRGGETQY
TRBJ2-5	TRBV30	.	.	AWSTGTAGETQY
TRBJ1-5	TRBV29-1	few	.	SVVPEFGQPQH
TRBJ2-7	TRBV27	.	TRBD2	ASRRGDTAYEQY
TRBJ2-3	TRBV28	.	TRBD1	ASSRTGGGTDTQY
TRBJ2-3	TRBV7-9	.	.	ASSLGAAVGDTQY
TRBJ2-1	TRBV18	.	TRBD2	ASSLASGRDEQF
TRBJ1-5	TRBV6-1	.	.	ASSLWGSNQPQH
TRBJ2-3	TRBV6-1	.	.	ASSEQDGATDTQY
TRBJ1-3	TRBV5-1	.	TRBD1	ASSLQGLSGNTIY
TRBJ2-4	TRBV6-1	.	.	ASSGGSEAKNIQY
TRBJ1-5	TRBV6-1	.	TRBD1	ASSENWTGNQPQH
TRBJ2-1	TRBV10-3	few	TRBD2	AISARLAGAGNEQF
TRBJ2-7	TRBV4-2	.	.	ASSQETSFSYEQY
TRBJ2-7	TRBV21-1	.	.	ASSKVLLSGSVYEQY
TRBJ2-7	TRBV5-4	.	TRBD1	ASSGTTGSEQY
TRBJ2-3	TRBV6-1	.	TRBD2	ASSESVAGTSTDTQY
TRBJ2-1	TRBV5-1	few	TRBD2	ASRGTSAYNEQF
TRBJ1-2	TRBV18	.	TRBD1	ASSPSNSGTGVNYGYT
TRBJ1-5	TRBV19	.	.	ASSPRYERGLSNQPQH
TRBJ2-7	TRBV4-2	once	.	ASSQGGSSYEQY
TRBJ2-3	TRBV9	.	.	ASSVATTDTQY
TRBJ2-7	TRBV6-5	.	.	ASRKQGAGEQY
TRBJ1-2	TRBV5-1	.	TRBD1	ASSAISTGTGKGYT
TRBJ2-3	TRBV2	once	.	ARKLGDTQY
TRBJ1-1	TRBV11-1	.	.	ASSLIRNTEAF
TRBJ2-7	TRBV27	.	TRBD2	ASMRTSGGRAYEQY
TRBJ2-5	TRBV10-3	.	.	AISPRVGETQY
TRBJ2-1	TRBV25-1	.	TRBD2	ASSGGSSGRAPNEQF
TRBJ2-1	TRBV19	.	TRBD2	ASRQLAGASYNEQF
TRBJ1-2	TRBV9	.	.	ASSVGSRGYGYT
TRBJ2-1	TRBV5-5	once	.	ASSPGSEQF
TRBJ2-7	TRBV9	.	.	ASSPGTAVYEQY
TRBJ2-1	TRBV7-3	.	.	ASSGGTDYNEQF
TRBJ1-5	TRBV2	.	.	ASSKDSGGNQPQH
TRBJ2-3	TRBV28	.	.	ASSLYLLASGQY
TRBJ2-5	TRBV7-8	.	.	ASSLAASQETQY
TRBJ2-5	TRBV18	.	TRBD1	ASSRGQGAGETQY
TRBJ2-5	TRBV20-1	.	.	SAFQETQY
TRBJ2-7	TRBV7-7	.	TRBD1	ASSLRGDRGREQY
TRBJ1-4	TRBV19	.	TRBD1	ASSTGQGSEKLF
TRBJ2-6	TRBV9	.	.	ASSGGSGANVLT
TRBJ2-6	TRBV19	.	TRBD1	ASKLTGDAYSGANVLT